The clone carrying this T cell receptor beta chain was detected a few times. CDR1 SNHLY and CDR2 FYNNEI come from the germline V gene. Trimming took 7 bases from V and 7 from J; bases not matched to a gene: 10. The CDR3 sequence is 15 residues long. This entry is derived from a study of identical twins. TCRdb redid the calling of the 5' RACE reads with MiXCR, one entry per CDR3 protein. This sample has some 200,000 distinct CDR3 sequences, with around 8% found just once. All donors comprised healthy Caucasians. These data were likewise used in another study, on yellow fever vaccine responses in identical twins.

Material: memory (CD45RO+) T cells sorted from blood. The chain employs TRBV2 and TRBJ2-1, with 10 bases identical to TRBD1. The receptor was isolated from a woman aged 18 to 35 in good health. This CDR3 reads CASTGGTGVRNEQFF. DNA of the CDR3: TGTGCCAGCACTGGAGGGACAGGGGTTAGGAATGAGCAGTTCTTC.